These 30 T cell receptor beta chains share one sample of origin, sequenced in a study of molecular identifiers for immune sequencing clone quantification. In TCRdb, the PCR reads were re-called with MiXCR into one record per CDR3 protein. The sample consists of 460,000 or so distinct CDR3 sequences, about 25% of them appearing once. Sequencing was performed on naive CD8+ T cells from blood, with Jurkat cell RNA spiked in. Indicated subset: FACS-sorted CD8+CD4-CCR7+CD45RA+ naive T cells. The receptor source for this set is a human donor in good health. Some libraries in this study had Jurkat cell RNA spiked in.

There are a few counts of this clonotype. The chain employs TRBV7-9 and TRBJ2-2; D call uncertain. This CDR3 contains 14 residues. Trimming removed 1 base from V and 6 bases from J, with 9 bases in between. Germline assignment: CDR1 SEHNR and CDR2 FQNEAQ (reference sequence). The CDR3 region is CASSLVVVPGELFF. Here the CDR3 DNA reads TGTGCCAGCAGCTTAGTTGTTGTCCCCGGGGAGCTGTTTTTT. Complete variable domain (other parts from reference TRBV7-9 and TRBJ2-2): DTGVSQNPRHKITKRGQNVTFRCDPISEHNRLYWYRQTLGQGPEFLTYFQNEAQLEKSRLLSDRFSAERPKGSFSTLEIQRTEQGDSAMYLCASSLVVVPGELFFGEGSRLTVL.

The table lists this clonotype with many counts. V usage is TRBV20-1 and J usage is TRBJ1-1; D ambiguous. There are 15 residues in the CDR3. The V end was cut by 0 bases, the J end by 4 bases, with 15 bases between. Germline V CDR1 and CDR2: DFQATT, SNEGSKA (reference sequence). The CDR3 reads CSARDLAQPPTEAFF. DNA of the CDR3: TGCAGTGCTAGAGATCTGGCACAGCCACCCACTGAAGCTTTCTTT.

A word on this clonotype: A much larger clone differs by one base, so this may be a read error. This CDR3 reads CTSSLAKTGVSGANVLTF. CDR3 nucleotide sequence: TGTACCAGCAGCTTGGCGAAAACTGGGGTCTCTGGGGCCAACGTCCTGACTTTC. The chain recombines TRBV5-3 with TRBJ2-6, with D uncertain. TRBV5-3 is an ORF; its function is uncertain. CDR3 size: 18 residues.

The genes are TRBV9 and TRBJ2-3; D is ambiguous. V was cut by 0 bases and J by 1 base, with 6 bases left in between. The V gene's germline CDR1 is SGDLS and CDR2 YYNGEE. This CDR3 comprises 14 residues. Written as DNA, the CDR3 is TGTGCCAGCAGCGTAGGGGTAGGCACAGATACGCAGTATTTT. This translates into CASSVGVGTDTQYF.

CDR3 bases: TGTGCCAGCAGCCGCAGGCGGGGAAGCTCCTATAATTCACCCCTCCACTTT. Translation gives CASSRRRGSSYNSPLHF. This chain links TRBV14 with TRBJ1-6, with D hard to call. CDR3 length: 17 amino acids. The V gene lost 4 bases and the J gene lost 0 bases, with 13 bases spanning the gap. Germline CDR1 is SGHDN and CDR2 is FVKESK.

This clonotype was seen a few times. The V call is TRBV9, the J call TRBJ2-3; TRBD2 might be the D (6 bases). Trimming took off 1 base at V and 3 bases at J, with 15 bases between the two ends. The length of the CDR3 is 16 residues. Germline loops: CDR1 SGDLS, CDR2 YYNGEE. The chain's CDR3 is CASSVKGLSYTDTQYF. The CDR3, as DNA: TGTGCCAGCAGCGTAAAGGGACTCTCGTATACAGATACGCAGTATTTT.

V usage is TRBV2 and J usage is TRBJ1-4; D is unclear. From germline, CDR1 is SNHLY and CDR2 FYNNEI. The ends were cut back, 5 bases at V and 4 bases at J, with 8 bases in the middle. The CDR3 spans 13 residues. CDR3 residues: CASSLQHNEKLFF. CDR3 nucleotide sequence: TGTGCCAGCAGTCTACAGCATAATGAAAAACTGTTTTTT.

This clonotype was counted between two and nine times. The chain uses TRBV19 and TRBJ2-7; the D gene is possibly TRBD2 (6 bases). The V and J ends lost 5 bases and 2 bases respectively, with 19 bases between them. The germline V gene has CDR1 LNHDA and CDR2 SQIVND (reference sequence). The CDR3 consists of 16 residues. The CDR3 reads CASSAGPPDYPYEQYF. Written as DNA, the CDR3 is TGTGCCAGTAGTGCCGGGCCCCCGGACTATCCCTACGAGCAGTACTTC.

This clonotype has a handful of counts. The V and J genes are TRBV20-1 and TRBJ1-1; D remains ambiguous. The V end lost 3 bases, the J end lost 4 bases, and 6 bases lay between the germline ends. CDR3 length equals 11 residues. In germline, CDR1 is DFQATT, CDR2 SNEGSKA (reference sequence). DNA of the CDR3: TGCAGTGCTAGGCCCTCCACTGAAGCTTTCTTT. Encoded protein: CSARPSTEAFF.

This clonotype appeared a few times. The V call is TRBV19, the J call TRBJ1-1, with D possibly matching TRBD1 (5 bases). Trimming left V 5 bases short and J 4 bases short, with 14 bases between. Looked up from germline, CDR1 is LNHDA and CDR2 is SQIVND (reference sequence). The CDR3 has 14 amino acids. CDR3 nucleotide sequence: TGTGCCAGTAGTCTTCAGGGTCAGGTCACTGAAGCTTTCTTT. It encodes CASSLQGQVTEAFF.

For the CDR3, the DNA is TGTGCCAGCAGCTCCACAGGGAGCACCTACACAGATACGCAGTATTTT. Encoded protein: CASSSTGSTYTDTQYF. The chain is built from TRBV7-3 and TRBJ2-3, with D possibly matching TRBD1 (6 bases). Per germline, CDR1 SGHTA and CDR2 FQGTGA. The CDR3 extends over 16 amino acids. Trimming removed 4 bases at V and 2 bases at J, with 16 bases between.

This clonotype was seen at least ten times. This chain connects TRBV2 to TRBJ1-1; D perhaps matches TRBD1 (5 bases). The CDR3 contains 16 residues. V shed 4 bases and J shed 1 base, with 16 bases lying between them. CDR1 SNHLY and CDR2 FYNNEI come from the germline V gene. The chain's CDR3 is CASSAYGIRENTEAFF. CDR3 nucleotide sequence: TGTGCCAGCAGTGCCTATGGGATCAGGGAGAACACTGAAGCTTTCTTT. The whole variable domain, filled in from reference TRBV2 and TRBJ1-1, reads EPEVTQTPSHQVTQMGQEVILRCVPISNHLYFYWYRQILGQKVEFLVSFYNNEISEKSEIFDDQFSVERPDGSNFTLKIRSTKLEDSAMYFCASSAYGIRENTEAFFGQGTRLTVV.

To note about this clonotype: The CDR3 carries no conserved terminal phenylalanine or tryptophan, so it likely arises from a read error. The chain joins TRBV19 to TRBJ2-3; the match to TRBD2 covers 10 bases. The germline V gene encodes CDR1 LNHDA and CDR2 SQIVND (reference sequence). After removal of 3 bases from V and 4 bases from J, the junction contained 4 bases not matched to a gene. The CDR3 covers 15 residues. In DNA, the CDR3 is TGTGCCAGTAGTATGACTAGCGGGTGGTCAGATACGCAGTATGTT. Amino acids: CASSMTSGWSDTQYV.

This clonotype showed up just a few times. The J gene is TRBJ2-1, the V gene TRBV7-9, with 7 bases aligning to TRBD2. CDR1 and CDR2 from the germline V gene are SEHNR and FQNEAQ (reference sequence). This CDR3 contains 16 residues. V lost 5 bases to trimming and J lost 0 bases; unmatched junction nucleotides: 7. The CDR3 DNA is TGTGCCAGCAGCGCCACTAGCGACCGCTCCTACAATGAGCAGTTCTTC. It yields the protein CASSATSDRSYNEQFF.

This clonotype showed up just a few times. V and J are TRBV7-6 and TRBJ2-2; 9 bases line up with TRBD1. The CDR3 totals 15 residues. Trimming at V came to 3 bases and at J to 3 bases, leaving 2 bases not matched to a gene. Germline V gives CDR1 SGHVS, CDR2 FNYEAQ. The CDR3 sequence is CASSFGQGHTGELFF. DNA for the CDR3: TGTGCCAGCAGCTTCGGACAGGGGCACACCGGGGAGCTGTTTTTT.

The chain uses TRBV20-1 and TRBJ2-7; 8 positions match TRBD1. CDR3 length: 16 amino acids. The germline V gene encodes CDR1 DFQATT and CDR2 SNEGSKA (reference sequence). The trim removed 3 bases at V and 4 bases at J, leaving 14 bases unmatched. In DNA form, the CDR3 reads TGCAGTGCTAGCTCCACTTCTGCAGGGGGCCTGTACGAGCAGTACTTC. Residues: CSASSTSAGGLYEQYF.

The CDR3 region is CASSLREGWSSAGNLAKNIQYF. In DNA form, the CDR3 reads TGCGCCAGCAGCTTGAGGGAGGGTTGGTCGTCCGCGGGGAACCTAGCCAAAAACATTCAGTACTTC. The chain joins TRBV5-1 to TRBJ2-4, with 7 nucleotides matching TRBD2. V gave up 1 base and J gave up 0 bases; unmatched junction bases: 22. CDR1 and CDR2 (germline): SGHRS, YFSETQ. This CDR3 region has 22 residues.

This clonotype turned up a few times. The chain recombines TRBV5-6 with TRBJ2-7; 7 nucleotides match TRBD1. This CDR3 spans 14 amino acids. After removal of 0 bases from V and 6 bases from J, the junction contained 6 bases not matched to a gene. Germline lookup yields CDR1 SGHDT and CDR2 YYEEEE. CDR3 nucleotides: TGTGCCAGCAGCTTGGTGGGGGACAGCCCCGAGCAGTACTTC. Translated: CASSLVGDSPEQYF.

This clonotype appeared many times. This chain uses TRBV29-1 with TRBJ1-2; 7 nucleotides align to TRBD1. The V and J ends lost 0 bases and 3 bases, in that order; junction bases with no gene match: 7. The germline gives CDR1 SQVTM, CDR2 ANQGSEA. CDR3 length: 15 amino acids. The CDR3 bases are TGCAGCGTTGAAGATGTGAGACAGGGTGACTATGGCTACACCTTC. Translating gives CSVEDVRQGDYGYTF.

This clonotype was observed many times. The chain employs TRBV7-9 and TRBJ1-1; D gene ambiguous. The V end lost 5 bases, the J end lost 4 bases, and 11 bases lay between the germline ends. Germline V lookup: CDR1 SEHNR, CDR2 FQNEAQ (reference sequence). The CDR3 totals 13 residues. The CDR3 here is CASSETDGTEAFF. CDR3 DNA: TGTGCCAGCAGCGAAACTGACGGCACTGAAGCTTTCTTT.

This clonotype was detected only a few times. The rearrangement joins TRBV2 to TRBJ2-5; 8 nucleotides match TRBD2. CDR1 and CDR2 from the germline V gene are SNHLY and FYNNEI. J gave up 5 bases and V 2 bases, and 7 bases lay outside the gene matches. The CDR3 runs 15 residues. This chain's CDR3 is CASSEIRGGRETQYF. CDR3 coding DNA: TGTGCCAGCAGTGAAATCCGGGGGGGCAGGGAGACCCAGTACTTC.

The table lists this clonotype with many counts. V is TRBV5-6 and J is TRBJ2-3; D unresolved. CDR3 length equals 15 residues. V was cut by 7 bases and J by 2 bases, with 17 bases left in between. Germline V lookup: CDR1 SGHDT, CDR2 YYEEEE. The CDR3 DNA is TGTGCCAGCTCCAAGTGGGCCTTCCTCACAGATACGCAGTATTTT. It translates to CASSKWAFLTDTQYF.

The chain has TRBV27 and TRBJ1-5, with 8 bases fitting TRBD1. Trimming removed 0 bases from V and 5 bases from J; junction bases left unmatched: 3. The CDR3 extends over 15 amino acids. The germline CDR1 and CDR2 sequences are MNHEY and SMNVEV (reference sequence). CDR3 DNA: TGTGCCAGCAGTTTATCGGCAGGGGGCTATCAGCCCCAGCATTTT. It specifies CASSLSAGGYQPQHF.

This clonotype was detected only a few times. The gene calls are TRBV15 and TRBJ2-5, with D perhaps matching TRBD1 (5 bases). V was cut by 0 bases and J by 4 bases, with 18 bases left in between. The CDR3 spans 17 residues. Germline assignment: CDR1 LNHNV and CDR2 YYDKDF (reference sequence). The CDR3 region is CATSRENPRVFSETQYF. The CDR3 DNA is TGTGCCACCAGCAGAGAAAACCCCAGGGTTTTTTCAGAGACCCAGTACTTC.

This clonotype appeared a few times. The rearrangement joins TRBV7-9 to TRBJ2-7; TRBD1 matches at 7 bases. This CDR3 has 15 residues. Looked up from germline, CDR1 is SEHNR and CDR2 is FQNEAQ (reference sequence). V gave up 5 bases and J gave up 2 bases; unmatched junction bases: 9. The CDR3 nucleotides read TGTGCCAGCAGCCCAGGCAGACAGGGTACCTACGAGCAGTACTTC. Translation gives CASSPGRQGTYEQYF.

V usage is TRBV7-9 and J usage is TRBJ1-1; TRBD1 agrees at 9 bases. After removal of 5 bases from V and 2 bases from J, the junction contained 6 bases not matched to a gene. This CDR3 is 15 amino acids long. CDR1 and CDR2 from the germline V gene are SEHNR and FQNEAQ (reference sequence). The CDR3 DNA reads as TGTGCCAGCAGCCACGGACAGGGGAAAAACACTGAAGCTTTCTTT. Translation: CASSHGQGKNTEAFF.

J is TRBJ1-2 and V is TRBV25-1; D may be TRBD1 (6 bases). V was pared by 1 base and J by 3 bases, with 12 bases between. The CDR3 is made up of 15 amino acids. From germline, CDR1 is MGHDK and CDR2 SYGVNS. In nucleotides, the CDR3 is TGTGCCAGCAGTGAATGGAACAGGGAGGACTATGGCTACACCTTC. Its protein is CASSEWNREDYGYTF.

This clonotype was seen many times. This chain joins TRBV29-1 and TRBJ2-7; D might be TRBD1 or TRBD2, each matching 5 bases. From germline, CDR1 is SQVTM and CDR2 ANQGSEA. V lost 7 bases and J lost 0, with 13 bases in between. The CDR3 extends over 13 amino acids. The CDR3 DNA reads TGCAGCGCCAGGGACCAAAGCTCCTACGAGCAGTACTTC. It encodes CSARDQSSYEQYF.

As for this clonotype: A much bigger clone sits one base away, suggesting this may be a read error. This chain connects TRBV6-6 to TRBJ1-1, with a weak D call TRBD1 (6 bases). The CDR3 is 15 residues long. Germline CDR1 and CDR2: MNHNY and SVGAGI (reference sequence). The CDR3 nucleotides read TGTGCCTGCAGTTACGATAGGACAGTCAACACTGAAGCTTTCTTT. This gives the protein CACSYDRTVNTEAFF.

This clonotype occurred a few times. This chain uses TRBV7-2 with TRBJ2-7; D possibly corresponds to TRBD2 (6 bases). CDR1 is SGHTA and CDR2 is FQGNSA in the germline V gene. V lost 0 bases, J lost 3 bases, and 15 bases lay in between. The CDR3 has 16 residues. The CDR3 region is CASSLARGASGYEQYF. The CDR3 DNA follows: TGTGCCAGCAGCTTAGCGCGCGGGGCGTCCGGCTACGAGCAGTACTTC.